The entry that follows covers one TCR beta chain sequence. Its antigen is currently unknown. This sample stems from a study of somatic mutations in cytotoxic T cells in rheumatoid arthritis. Regarding the study as a whole: A single CD8+ clone exceeded 20% of CD8+ cells in about an eighth of the roughly 60 patients. The identity of the antigens targeted by the expanded CD8+ clones remained unknown. Slight underrepresentation of TRBV07 in rheumatoid arthritis patients was not adjusted for multiple comparisons. Unlike healthy controls, rheumatoid arthritis patients had CD8+ clonality that increased with age.

Trimming removed 2 bases from V and 6 bases from J, with 19 bases in between. This CDR3 is 16 amino acids long. CDR1 and CDR2 (germline): SGHVS, FNYEAQ. Profiled with immunoSEQ multiplex PCR; TCRdb holds only in-frame clones, not every one. Found here are approximately 5,200 clones, 70% to 85% of them singletons; the top ten hold around 47%. Sequences were obtained from CD8+ T cells sorted from blood. The sequence was collected from a woman aged 50 to 65 with rheumatoid arthritis. The chain joins TRBV7-6 to TRBJ1-1, with D perhaps TRBD1 (5 bases). The chain's CDR3 is CASSLLSSQGFAEAFF. As DNA, the CDR3 is TGTGCCAGCAGCTTATTAAGTTCTCAGGGCTTTGCTGAAGCTTTCTTT.